These 16 T cell receptor beta chains originate from one sample sequenced in a study of beta chain features in type 1 diabetes. Whole-study results and caveats: TCRB CDR3s from Type 1 diabetes patients were moderately but significantly shorter in all four CD4+ subsets.

Since all of the isolated RNA was reverse transcribed, expressed TCRB transcripts were what got sequenced. TCRdb keeps only in-frame clones here, not all; method: immunoSEQ multiplex PCR. The profile covers approximately 250,000 clones, with 16% appearing a single time and 0.065% to 0.1% taken by the ten largest. Antigen specificity for these receptors is unknown. Sample: naive CD4+ T cells from blood. The receptors here all came from a man aged 25 to 40 with type 1 diabetes.

This clone was counted once. The chain combines TRBV13 with TRBJ2-4; D perhaps matches TRBD2 (5 bases). The CDR3 is made up of 14 amino acids. The ends were cut back, 2 bases at V and 7 bases at J, with 12 bases in the middle. Germline loops: CDR1 PRHDT, CDR2 FYEKMQ (reference sequence). The chain's CDR3 is CASSLRGFRNIQYF. The CDR3 coding sequence is TGTGCCAGCAGCTTAAGAGGGTTTAGGAACATTCAGTACTTC.

This chain links TRBV5-4 with TRBJ2-1; D is perhaps TRBD2 (5 bases). This CDR3 contains 15 residues. Trimming took off 1 base at V and 6 bases at J, with 14 bases between the two ends. Looked up from germline, CDR1 is SGHNT and CDR2 is YYREEE (reference sequence). DNA of the CDR3: TGTGCCAGCAGCTTGAACCTAGCAAAGGGCAATGAGCAGTTCTTC. Protein sequence: CASSLNLAKGNEQFF.

The chain employs TRBV20-1 and TRBJ2-4; tentatively, D is TRBD1 (6 bases). This CDR3 spans 11 amino acids. V lost 6 bases to trimming and J lost 7 bases, with 10 bases between them. Per germline, CDR1 DFQATT and CDR2 SNEGSKA (reference sequence). The CDR3 protein is CSAGQYNIQYF. The CDR3 DNA sequence: TGCAGTGCCGGACAGTATAACATTCAGTACTTC.

This rearrangement joins TRBV7-2 to TRBJ2-7, with D perhaps TRBD2 (6 bases). V lost 1 base and J 7 bases, leaving 17 bases between the germline ends. This CDR3 region has 15 residues. The germline V gene encodes CDR1 SGHTA and CDR2 FQGNSA. The CDR3 loop is CASSLDGSRSREQYF. CDR3 bases: TGTGCCAGCAGCTTAGACGGGAGTCGGTCGCGGGAGCAGTACTTC.

This rearrangement joins TRBV29-1 to TRBJ2-1; TRBD1 aligns across 8 bases. After removal of 7 bases from V and 4 bases from J, the junction contained 6 bases not matched to a gene. From germline, CDR1 is SQVTM and CDR2 ANQGSEA. The CDR3 totals 13 residues. The CDR3 DNA reads TGCAGCGGGACAGGGCGGCTATACAATGAGCAGTTCTTC. Translated, it gives CSGTGRLYNEQFF.

This chain links TRBV15 with TRBJ2-1; D not certain. CDR1 and CDR2 from the germline V gene are LNHNV and YYDKDF (reference sequence). CDR3 length: 12 residues. The germline V and J ends were trimmed by 3 bases and 9 bases, with 9 bases remaining between them. The chain's CDR3 is CATSSRRAEQFF. The CDR3 DNA reads as TGTGCCACCAGCAGTCGACGGGCTGAGCAGTTCTTC. The complete variable domain, with remaining parts taken from reference TRBV15 and TRBJ2-1, reads DAMVIQNPRYQVTQFGKPVTLSCSQTLNHNVMYWYQQKSSQAPKLLFHYYDKDFNNEADTPDNFQSRRPNTSFCFLDIRSPGLGDTAMYLCATSSRRAEQFFGPGTRLTVL.

This clone was seen a handful of times. The CDR3 DNA reads as TGTGCCAGCAGCACCAGGGTGCTCACGAACACCGGGGAGCTGTTTTTT. Translation gives CASSTRVLTNTGELFF. This chain uses TRBV9 with TRBJ2-2, with D possibly TRBD1 on 5 matching bases. The CDR3 extends over 16 amino acids. Germline lookup yields CDR1 SGDLS and CDR2 YYNGEE. Trimming stripped 4 bases from V and 0 bases from J, with 13 bases between. Full variable domain (missing parts from reference TRBV9 and TRBJ2-2): DSGVTQTPKHLITATGQRVTLRCSPRSGDLSVYWYQQSLDQGLQFLIQYYNGEERAKGNILERFSAQQFPDLHSELNLSSLELGDSALYFCASSTRVLTNTGELFFGEGSRLTVL.

This clone has just a few counts. J is TRBJ2-3 and V is TRBV9; D unresolved. The CDR3 extends over 13 amino acids. V lost 4 bases and J lost 0, with 6 bases in between. Per germline, CDR1 SGDLS and CDR2 YYNGEE. The chain's CDR3 is CASSHASTDTQYF. The DNA for the CDR3 is TGTGCCAGCAGCCACGCCAGCACAGATACGCAGTATTTT.

The rearrangement links TRBV7-9 to TRBJ2-1; D may match TRBD1 or TRBD2 (5 bases each). The CDR3 has 15 amino acids. Between the trimmed V and J ends, which lost 3 bases and 0 bases, there was a span of 9 bases. Germline lookup yields CDR1 SEHNR and CDR2 FQNEAQ (reference sequence). This chain's CDR3 is CASSFSGSSYNEQFF. The CDR3 DNA reads as TGTGCCAGCAGCTTTTCAGGGAGCTCCTACAATGAGCAGTTCTTC.

This clone showed up just a few times. The chain employs TRBV29-1 and TRBJ2-6; D may be TRBD1 or TRBD2 (6 bases each). V lost 7 bases, J lost 18 bases, and 10 bases lay in between. Germline CDR1 reads SQVTM; CDR2 reads ANQGSEA. CDR3 length: 8 amino acids. CDR3 sequence (DNA): TGCAGCGCCGGGGGCCAGACTTTC. This codes for CSAGGQTF.

This clone has more than one count but fewer than ten. V usage is TRBV7-2 and J usage is TRBJ2-3, with D possibly being TRBD2 (7 bases). Germline V gene data show CDR1 as SGHTA and CDR2 as FQGNSA. The CDR3 has 16 amino acids. The V and J ends lost 0 bases and 0 bases respectively, with 10 bases between them. The CDR3 protein is CASSLAGGPSTDTQYF. In nucleotides, the CDR3 is TGTGCCAGCAGCTTAGCGGGGGGGCCGAGCACAGATACGCAGTATTTT.

The chain joins TRBV29-1 to TRBJ2-5; 14 bases fit TRBD2. After removal of 7 bases from V and 4 bases from J, the junction contained 17 bases not matched to a gene. CDR1 and CDR2 (germline): SQVTM, ANQGSEA. The CDR3 covers 18 residues. CDR3 residues: CSASTGYLGLAGGETQYF. CDR3 in DNA: TGCAGCGCCTCGACCGGGTACCTTGGACTAGCGGGAGGAGAGACCCAGTACTTC. Using reference TRBV29-1 and TRBJ2-5 for the parts outside the CDR3, the full variable domain is SAVISQKPSRDICQRGTSLTIQCQVDSQVTMMFWYRQQPGQSLTLIATANQGSEATYESGFVIDKFPISRPNLTFSTLTVSNMSPEDSSIYLCSASTGYLGLAGGETQYFGPGTRLLVL.

This clone has a handful of counts. The J gene is TRBJ2-3, the V gene TRBV27, with 7 bases identical to TRBD2. CDR1 is MNHEY and CDR2 is SMNVEV in the germline V gene (reference sequence). The CDR3 runs to 15 residues. Unmatched junction bases numbered 12, after V lost 5 bases and J lost 7 bases. The CDR3 DNA is TGTGCCAGCAGTCCGCTTGCCACAGCGGGGAATACGCAGTATTTT. Translated, it gives CASSPLATAGNTQYF.

The chain uses TRBV30 and TRBJ2-7, with D unresolved. CDR1 is GTSNPN and CDR2 is SVGIG in the germline V gene (reference sequence). V lost 4 bases to trimming and J lost 4 bases, with 14 bases between them. The CDR3 runs 13 residues. The chain's CDR3 is CAWTRSFGYEQYF. Here the CDR3 DNA reads TGTGCCTGGACGCGGAGTTTCGGGTACGAGCAGTACTTC.

This clone has more than one count but fewer than ten. The V gene is TRBV2, the J gene TRBJ1-2; D unresolved. This CDR3 region has 13 residues. Deletions cut 7 bases from V and 8 bases from J, with 17 bases between. CDR1 is SNHLY and CDR2 is FYNNEI in the germline V gene. The CDR3 DNA reads as TGTGCCAGCACCCCGGACCGCGAAGGGGGCTACACCTTC. Protein product: CASTPDREGGYTF.

The genes are TRBV30 and TRBJ1-1; D gene uncertain. Germline CDR1 and CDR2: GTSNPN and SVGIG (reference sequence). The CDR3 loop spans 13 amino acids. V was pared by 0 bases and J by 0 bases, with 5 bases between. The CDR3 is CAWSVRVNTEAFF. CDR3 DNA sequence: TGTGCCTGGAGTGTACGGGTGAACACTGAAGCTTTCTTT.